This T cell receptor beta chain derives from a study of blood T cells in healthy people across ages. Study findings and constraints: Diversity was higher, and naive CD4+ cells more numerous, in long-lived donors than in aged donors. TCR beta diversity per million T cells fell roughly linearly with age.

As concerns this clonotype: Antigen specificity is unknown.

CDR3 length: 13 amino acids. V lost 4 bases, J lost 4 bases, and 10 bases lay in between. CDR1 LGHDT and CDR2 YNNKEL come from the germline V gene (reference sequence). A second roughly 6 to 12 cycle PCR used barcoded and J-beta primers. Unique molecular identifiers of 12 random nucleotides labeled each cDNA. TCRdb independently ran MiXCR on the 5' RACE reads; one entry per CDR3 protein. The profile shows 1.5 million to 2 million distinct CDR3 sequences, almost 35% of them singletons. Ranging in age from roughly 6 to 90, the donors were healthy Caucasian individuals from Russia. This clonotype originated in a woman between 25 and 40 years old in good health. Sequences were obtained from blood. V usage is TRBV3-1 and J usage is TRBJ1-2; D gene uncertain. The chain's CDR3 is CASSPPVPYGYTF. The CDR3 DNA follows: TGTGCCAGCAGCCCCCCAGTTCCCTATGGCTACACCTTC.